Listed below are T cell receptor beta chains from one sample, sequenced in a study of T cells in Graves' hyperthyroidism and ophthalmopathy. Each CDR3 protein gets one entry after TCRdb re-called the multiplex PCR reads with MiXCR. The sample lists a few hundred thousand distinct CDR3 sequences; around a sixth were seen once. The sample taken for sequencing was blood. Source of these receptors: a woman in her twenties or thirties with Graves' hyperthyroidism. Each CDR3 is given with its conserved first and last residue. The D gene is left open where the match is weak. Some rows mark clone size as missing; the rest say once, few, many or name a class of expanded clone.

>TRBV30|NA|TRBJ2-3|TRBD2
CAWSILAASTDTQYF
TGTGCCTGGAGCATACTAGCGGCTAGCACAGATACGCAGTATTTT
>TRBV24-1|many|TRBJ1-4|NA
CATSDPGATNEKLFF
TGTGCCACCAGTGATCCCGGGGCAACTAATGAAAAACTGTTTTTT
>TRBV28|few|TRBJ2-2|NA
CASSRRQTNTGELFF
TGTGCCAGCAGTCGCCGACAAACGAACACCGGGGAGCTGTTTTTT
>TRBV11-1|many|TRBJ1-4|NA
CASSLMEDEKLFF
TGTGCCAGCAGCTTAATGGAGGATGAAAAACTGTTTTTT
>TRBV6-5|many|TRBJ2-7|TRBD1
CASSYLDRNYEQYF
TGTGCCAGCAGTTACTTGGACAGGAACTACGAGCAGTACTTC
>TRBV28|NA|TRBJ1-6|NA
CASSFLVSPLHF
TGTGCCAGCAGTTTCTTGGTGTCACCCCTCCACTTT
>TRBV12-3/TRBV12-4|many|TRBJ1-1|NA
CASGVATEAFF
TGTGCCAGCGGAGTTGCCACTGAAGCTTTCTTT
>TRBV12-3/TRBV12-4|NA|TRBJ1-1|TRBD1
CASSLARQGAQNTEAFF
TGTGCCAGCAGTTTAGCGAGGCAGGGGGCCCAGAACACTGAAGCTTTCTTT
>TRBV7-3|many|TRBJ2-1|NA
CASSTTGGLNEQFF
TGTGCCAGCAGCACCACCGGGGGCCTCAATGAGCAGTTCTTC
>TRBV4-1|NA|TRBJ2-1|TRBD2
CASSQDQPSGYNEQFF
TGCGCCAGCAGCCAAGATCAACCTAGCGGTTACAATGAGCAGTTCTTC
>TRBV29-1|few|TRBJ2-7|NA
CSVLGQGKSYEQYF
TGCAGCGTTCTGGGGCAGGGGAAATCCTACGAGCAGTACTTC
>TRBV20-1|NA|TRBJ1-2|NA
CSARPGTDYGYTF
TGCAGTGCACGCCCCGGGACCGACTATGGCTACACCTTC
>TRBV30|many|TRBJ2-7|NA
CAWSRRGQEYEQYF
TGTGCCTGGAGTAGGAGGGGGCAAGAGTACGAGCAGTACTTC
>TRBV4-1|NA|TRBJ1-2|TRBD1
CASSQGPGQDYGYTF
TGCGCCAGCAGCCAGGGACCGGGACAGGACTATGGCTACACCTTC
>TRBV29-1|many|TRBJ2-1|TRBD2
CSVGEVAGRIRHEQFF
TGCAGCGTCGGAGAGGTAGCGGGACGGATCCGCCATGAGCAGTTCTTC
>TRBV20-1|NA|TRBJ2-1|NA
CSARASDFYNEQFF
TGCAGTGCCCGGGCGTCAGACTTCTACAATGAGCAGTTCTTC
>TRBV28|many|TRBJ2-7|NA
CASGSPWGGPAYEQYF
TGTGCCAGCGGATCCCCCTGGGGGGGGCCGGCCTACGAGCAGTACTTC
>TRBV6-1|NA|TRBJ2-1|NA
CASWGDGKKTYNEQFF
TGTGCCAGCTGGGGGGACGGTAAAAAGACCTACAATGAGCAGTTCTTC
>TRBV29-1|NA|TRBJ2-1|TRBD2
CSVRTSQFYEQFF
TGCAGCGTGCGGACTAGCCAGTTTTATGAGCAGTTCTTC
>TRBV4-1|many|TRBJ2-7|TRBD1
CASSQGRTGITYEQYF
TGCGCCAGCAGCCAAGGGAGGACAGGGATTACCTACGAGCAGTACTTC
>TRBV18|NA|TRBJ2-1|NA
CASSSRLVSGNEQFF
TGTGCCAGCTCATCAAGACTAGTCTCAGGCAATGAGCAGTTCTTC
>TRBV6-1|few|TRBJ2-5|TRBD1
CASSDDRAVEETQYF
TGTGCCAGCAGTGACGACAGGGCGGTCGAAGAGACCCAGTACTTC
>TRBV27|many|TRBJ2-7|NA
CASSRPGREQYF
TGTGCCAGCAGCCGCCCAGGTCGCGAGCAGTACTTC
>TRBV2|many|TRBJ2-3|TRBD1
CASSKDRGHADTQYF
TGTGCCAGCAGCAAGGACAGGGGGCACGCAGATACGCAGTATTTT
>TRBV14|many|TRBJ2-3|NA
CASSQTWDNTDTQYF
TGTGCCAGCAGCCAAACGTGGGACAACACAGATACGCAGTATTTT
>TRBV11-2|NA|TRBJ2-3|TRBD2
CASRRAGDTDTQYF
TGTGCCAGCAGACGGGCGGGAGACACAGATACGCAGTATTTT
>TRBV20-1|once|TRBJ1-2|NA
CSATSPNYGYTF
TGCAGTGCCACCAGTCCTAACTATGGCTACACCTTC
>TRBV6-4|NA|TRBJ1-5|NA
CASNPPGRPGGLRNQPQHF
TGTGCCAGCAACCCACCCGGGCGGCCAGGTGGTTTACGCAATCAGCCCCAGCATTTT
>TRBV11-2|many|TRBJ2-7|TRBD2
CASSLGAGVPAGEQYF
TGTGCCAGCAGCTTAGGGGCGGGAGTCCCGGCGGGAGAGCAGTACTTC
>TRBV27|many|TRBJ1-1|TRBD1
CASRPQGARAEAFF
TGTGCCAGCAGACCACAGGGGGCGCGGGCTGAAGCTTTCTTT
>TRBV6-1|NA|TRBJ2-7|TRBD1
CASSEGDRVYEQYF
TGTGCCAGCAGTGAAGGGGACAGAGTCTACGAGCAGTACTTC
>TRBV7-9|many|TRBJ1-1|NA
CASSLVLAGVGTEAFF
TGTGCCAGCAGCTTAGTGTTGGCGGGGGTGGGCACTGAAGCTTTCTTT
>TRBV9|NA|TRBJ2-3|TRBD2
CASSAGTSGSLSTDTQYF
TGTGCCAGCAGCGCCGGGACTAGCGGGAGCCTCAGCACAGATACGCAGTATTTT
>TRBV6-1|many|TRBJ2-3|TRBD2
CASSPRLAGTSTDTQYF
TGTGCCAGCAGTCCACGACTAGCGGGCACGAGCACAGATACGCAGTATTTT
>TRBV4-3|few|TRBJ2-1|NA
CASSQDQGLSYNEQFF
TGCGCCAGCAGCCAAGATCAGGGACTCAGCTACAATGAGCAGTTCTTC
>TRBV19|few|TRBJ2-7|NA
CASSDLLFYEQYF
TGTGCCAGTAGTGACCTTTTATTCTACGAGCAGTACTTC
>TRBV5-1|many|TRBJ2-1|TRBD2
CASSLATGTSWYNEQFF
TGCGCCAGCAGCTTGGCCACCGGGACTAGTTGGTACAATGAGCAGTTCTTC
>TRBV7-3|few|TRBJ2-7|NA
CASSFRDGYEQYF
TGTGCCAGCAGCTTTCGGGACGGATACGAGCAGTACTTC
>TRBV5-1|NA|TRBJ2-1|TRBD1
CASSPPGQGTHEQFF
TGCGCCAGCAGCCCGCCGGGACAGGGTACCCATGAGCAGTTCTTC
>TRBV7-2|few|TRBJ1-5|NA
CASSPWGVGNQPQHF
TGTGCCAGCAGCCCCTGGGGCGTAGGCAATCAGCCCCAGCATTTT
>TRBV28|NA|TRBJ2-7|NA
CASTLRMGQGSVLVQYF
TGTGCCAGCACCCTAAGGATGGGCCAGGGTTCGGTCTTGGTGCAGTACTTC
>TRBV10-3|NA|TRBJ1-2|NA
CAISDRNGYTF
TGTGCCATCAGTGATAGAAATGGCTACACCTTC
>TRBV5-4|few|TRBJ2-1|NA
CASSQRADLYYNEQFF
TGTGCCAGCAGCCAGAGGGCCGACCTGTACTACAATGAGCAGTTCTTC